This T cell receptor beta chain was sequenced during a study of metastatic and nonmetastatic thyroid tumors. Study summary: Patients with malignant and benign thyroid disease provided blood and tumor or nodule tissue, whose repertoires were compared.

No patient had received any treatment before thyroid surgery. V lost 4 bases, J lost 0 bases, and 5 bases lay in between. CDR3 length: 13 amino acids. Germline CDR1 SGHRS, CDR2 YFSETQ. General study results and limits: TCR beta diversity was reportedly significantly higher in malignant thyroid tumors than benign nodules, in blood and tumor.

Original data processing: Clinicopathological groups supplied CDR3 differences that were used to build a distant-metastasis classifier for papillary thyroid cancer. TCRdb recomputed clones from the PCR reads via MiXCR. These V and J calls originate from TCRdb's pipeline instead of the authors' own analysis. The repertoire holds 24,000 or so clones, with around 21% as singletons. This clone was counted many times. Its antigen is not known. This receptor was obtained from a female donor with papillary thyroid cancer or a benign thyroid nodule (not recorded which). Some clones in this sample may be carry-over from other donors' samples. The V call is TRBV5-1, the J call TRBJ1-3; perhaps TRBD1 as D (5 bases). Sequencing was performed on blood. The CDR3 region is CASSGTSGNTIYF. The DNA for the CDR3 is TGCGCCAGCAGCGGGACCTCTGGAAACACCATATATTTT.